This TCR beta chain was recovered during a study of regulatory T cells in long-lasting Graves disease. This clonotype has a count of ten or more. Time point noted: newly diagnosed GD, antithyroid drugs for less than 3 months. Scientists built the TCR library using RNA that was extracted from PBMCs. The CDR3 is made up of 16 amino acids. Germline loops: CDR1 MGHDK, CDR2 SYGVNS. After removal of 2 bases from V and 6 bases from J, the junction contained 8 bases not matched to a gene. To make TCR beta libraries, researchers used iRepertoire HTBI primers and Arm-PCR of CDR3 regions. TCRdb re-called the multiplex PCR reads with MiXCR, one entry per CDR3 protein. The profile shows about 420,000 distinct CDR3 sequences, 16% of them singletons. A further study also used this sample, focusing on T cells in Graves' hyperthyroidism and ophthalmopathy. As that study records: Diagnoses were established using clinical symptoms, serum thyroxine and TRAb, thyroid ultrasound and orbital computed tomography. Most expanded thyroid clonotypes above 0.001 also appeared in blood. Researchers report that a 13 V-J model separated ophthalmopathy from stable hyperthyroidism. Prediction of ophthalmopathy progression came a median roughly 7.1 months pre-onset.

The origin of this receptor is a woman between 18 and 30 years old with Graves disease. The chain recombines TRBV25-1 with TRBJ2-1, with 9 bases aligning to TRBD2. This specimen was peripheral blood mononuclear cells (PBMCs), taken at new diagnosis, from a patient treated with antithyroid drugs. DNA for the CDR3: TGTGCCAGCAGTGAAGCCGGGCGGGAGGGCCGCAATGAGCAGTTCTTC. It codes for CASSEAGREGRNEQFF.